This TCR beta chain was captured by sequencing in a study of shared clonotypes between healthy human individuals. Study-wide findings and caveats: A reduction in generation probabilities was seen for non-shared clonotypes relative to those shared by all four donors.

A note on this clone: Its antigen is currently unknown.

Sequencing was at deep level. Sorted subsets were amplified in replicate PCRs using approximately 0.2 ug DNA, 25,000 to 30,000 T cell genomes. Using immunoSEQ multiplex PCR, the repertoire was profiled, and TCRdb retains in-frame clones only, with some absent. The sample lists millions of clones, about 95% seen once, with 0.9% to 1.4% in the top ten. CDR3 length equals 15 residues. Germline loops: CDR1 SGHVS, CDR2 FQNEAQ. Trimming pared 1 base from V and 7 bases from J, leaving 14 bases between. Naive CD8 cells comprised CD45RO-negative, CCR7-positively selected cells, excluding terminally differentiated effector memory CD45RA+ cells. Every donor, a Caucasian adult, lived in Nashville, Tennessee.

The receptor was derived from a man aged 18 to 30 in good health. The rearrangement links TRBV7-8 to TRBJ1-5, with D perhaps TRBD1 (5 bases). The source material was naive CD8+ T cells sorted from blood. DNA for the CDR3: TGTGCCAGCAGCTTAGGCACCGGGACCGAACAGCCCCAGCATTTT. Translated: CASSLGTGTEQPQHF. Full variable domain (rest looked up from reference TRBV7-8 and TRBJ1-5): GAGVSQSPRYKVAKRGQDVALRCDPISGHVSLFWYQQALGQGPEFLTYFQNEAQLDKSGLPSDRFFAERPEGSVSTLKIQRTQQEDSAVYLCASSLGTGTEQPQHFGDGTRLSIL.